The 27 T cell receptor beta chains given below trace back to one sample, sequenced in a study of T cells in Graves' hyperthyroidism and ophthalmopathy. Amplification targeted TCR beta CDR3 regions from RNA transcripts. The TCR CDR3 first-round RT-PCR relied on the HTBI primer set. TCRdb analysed the multiplex PCR reads with MiXCR anew, one entry per CDR3 protein. Of approximately 210,000 distinct CDR3 sequences listed, roughly 15% are singletons. The sample was blood. The receptors originated from a man in his fifties with Graves' hyperthyroidism.

Points on this clonotype: Just one base apart from a much larger clone, this may be a read error. V usage is TRBV2 and J usage is TRBJ1-2; unclear D gene. The CDR3 consists of 13 residues. Per germline, CDR1 SNHLY and CDR2 FYNNEI. The DNA of the CDR3 is TGTGCCAGCAGTGAAAGGTCCAACTATGGCCACACCTTC. Its protein is CASSERSNYGHTF.

This clonotype was picked up many times. The chain couples TRBV12-3 or TRBV12-4 to TRBJ1-5; D unclear. V shed 5 bases and J shed 2 bases, with 10 bases lying between them. This CDR3 spans 14 amino acids. The CDR3 spells CASSGWQRNQPQHF. CDR3 bases: TGTGCCAGCAGTGGGTGGCAGCGCAATCAGCCCCAGCATTTT.

This clonotype appeared many times. This chain uses TRBV18 with TRBJ2-5, with D perhaps matching TRBD1 (5 bases). Trimming pared 6 bases from V and 5 bases from J, leaving 13 bases between. The CDR3 is made up of 13 amino acids. From germline, CDR1 is KGHSH and CDR2 LQKENI. The CDR3 region is CASSIRQGETQYF. The CDR3 nucleotides are TGTGCCAGCTCCATCAGGCAGGGCGAGACCCAGTACTTC.

This clonotype was observed a few times. The chain uses TRBV19 and TRBJ2-1; D might be TRBD1 (6 bases). The CDR3 totals 15 residues. CDR1 is LNHDA and CDR2 is SQIVND in the germline V gene (reference sequence). Trimming removed 7 bases from V and 2 bases from J, with 15 bases in between. CDR3 in amino acids: CASNLGATAYNEQFF. The CDR3 DNA sequence: TGTGCCAGTAACCTGGGGGCCACCGCCTACAATGAGCAGTTCTTC.

This clonotype occurred once. This chain connects TRBV12-3 or TRBV12-4 to TRBJ2-3; 9 nucleotides agree with TRBD1. The trim removed 5 bases at V and 3 bases at J, leaving 12 bases unmatched. The CDR3 covers 17 residues. CDR3 in DNA: TGTGCCAGCAGTATAATAACAGGGGGCAGGGGAACAGATACGCAGTATTTT. This sequence encodes CASSIITGGRGTDTQYF.

This clonotype was seen only a few times. The rearrangement joins TRBV6-1 to TRBJ2-3, with no clear D. The CDR3 totals 16 residues. Germline CDR1 MNHNS, CDR2 SASEGT. The V gene lost 1 base and the J gene lost 1 base, with 12 bases spanning the gap. CDR3 nucleotide sequence: TGTGCCAGCAGTGAAGACGGTAGCCGGGGCACAGATACGCAGTATTTT. It is translated as CASSEDGSRGTDTQYF.

This clonotype was seen ten or more times. The chain is built from TRBV29-1 and TRBJ2-1, with D unclear. In germline, CDR1 is SQVTM, CDR2 ANQGSEA. The CDR3 extends over 13 amino acids. The V end lost 4 bases, the J end lost 0 bases, and 7 bases lay between the germline ends. CDR3 in amino acids: CSVVTYSYNEQFF. The CDR3 DNA is TGCAGCGTTGTAACATACTCCTACAATGAGCAGTTCTTC.

The gene calls are TRBV20-1 and TRBJ1-4; 7 bases align to TRBD1. J gave up 6 bases and V 4 bases, and 2 bases lay outside the gene matches. The germline CDR1 and CDR2 sequences are DFQATT and SNEGSKA (reference sequence). This CDR3 is 12 amino acids long. The CDR3 loop reads CSATQGDEKLFF. DNA for the CDR3: TGCAGTGCTACCCAGGGGGATGAAAAACTGTTTTTT.

The chain joins TRBV20-1 to TRBJ2-1, with D possibly matching TRBD2 (6 bases). Germline CDR1 is DFQATT and CDR2 is SNEGSKA (reference sequence). The CDR3 spans 10 residues. The V end was cut by 6 bases, the J end by 10 bases, with 10 bases between. The CDR3 loop is CSAPGEEQFF. In DNA form, the CDR3 reads TGCAGTGCGCCGGGGGAAGAGCAGTTCTTC.

This clonotype has only a few counts. The CDR3 protein is CACRTRTGDLNYGYTF. CDR3 coding DNA: TGTGCCTGCCGAACTCGGACAGGGGACCTTAACTATGGCTACACCTTC. J is TRBJ1-2 and V is TRBV30, with 9 bases that match TRBD1. Per the germline V gene, CDR1 is GTSNPN and CDR2 is SVGIG (reference sequence). J gave up 1 base and V 6 bases, and 12 bases lay outside the gene matches. CDR3 length equals 16 residues.

This chain links TRBV6-1 with TRBJ1-6; D not resolved. Germline CDR1 and CDR2: MNHNS and SASEGT. The CDR3 is 12 residues long. Trimming took off 3 bases at V and 7 bases at J, with 4 bases between the two ends. The CDR3 region is CASSELNSPLHF. CDR3 bases: TGTGCCAGCAGTGAGCTCAATTCACCCCTCCACTTT.

Concerning this clonotype: A much larger clone lies one base from this, so it may be a read error. The gene calls are TRBV12-3 or TRBV12-4 and TRBJ1-2; perhaps TRBD1 as D (6 bases). Trimming removed 3 bases from V and 8 bases from J, with 28 bases in between. This CDR3 is built from 18 residues. The CDR3 is CASSFRGGSNTRQGGYTF. The CDR3 DNA follows: TGTGCCAGCAGTTTTAGGGGAGGGTCAAACACCCGCCAGGGGGGCTACACCTTC.

This clonotype came up many times. CDR3 protein: CASSFVRGIQYF. DNA for the CDR3: TGTGCCAGCAGTTTTGTCCGAGGGATTCAGTACTTC. This chain connects TRBV12-3 or TRBV12-4 to TRBJ2-4; possible D gene TRBD2, 5 bases. The CDR3 sequence is 12 residues long. V was shortened by 3 bases and J by 10 bases, with 10 bases between the two germline ends.

This clonotype was counted at least ten times. This chain connects TRBV20-1 to TRBJ2-2; D gene unclear. Germline CDR1 DFQATT, CDR2 SNEGSKA (reference sequence). Deletions cut 0 bases from V and 6 bases from J, with 8 bases between. The CDR3 is 13 amino acids. The CDR3 protein is CSARDRLSGELFF. The CDR3 DNA reads TGCAGTGCTAGAGATCGACTCTCCGGGGAGCTGTTTTTT.

This rearrangement joins TRBV12-3 or TRBV12-4 to TRBJ1-2; 8 bases fit TRBD1. CDR3 length: 14 amino acids. The V and J ends lost 3 bases and 6 bases, in that order; junction bases with no gene match: 6. CDR3 DNA sequence: TGTGCCAGCAGTTTCGAGGACAGGGCTCATGGCTACACCTTC. Translating it yields CASSFEDRAHGYTF.

The rearrangement links TRBV6-2 or TRBV6-3 to TRBJ2-1; 11 bases match TRBD2. This CDR3 is built from 15 residues. V trimming: 5 bases; J trimming: 7 bases; junction bases outside the gene matches: 7. CDR1 is MNHEY and CDR2 is SVGEGT in the germline V gene. The DNA of the CDR3 is TGTGCCAGCAGTCCAGATACTAGCGGGGGAAATGAGCAGTTCTTC. Translated, it gives CASSPDTSGGNEQFF.

The table lists this clonotype with many counts. The chain couples TRBV5-1 to TRBJ2-7; D uncertain. Trimming left V 2 bases short and J 0 bases short, with 6 bases between. Looked up from germline, CDR1 is SGHRS and CDR2 is YFSETQ. The CDR3 extends over 13 amino acids. The chain's CDR3 is CASSFEFSYEQYF. DNA of the CDR3: TGCGCCAGCAGCTTCGAGTTCTCCTACGAGCAGTACTTC.

The DNA for the CDR3 is TGTGCCAGCAGCTCTGCCCGTGGCGGGAGGACGCAGTATTTT. Translating it yields CASSSARGGRTQYF. The rearrangement links TRBV27 to TRBJ2-3; 8 bases align to TRBD2. V lost 6 bases to trimming and J lost 9 bases; unmatched junction nucleotides: 11. This CDR3 region has 14 residues. Germline-derived CDR1 and CDR2 are MNHEY and SMNVEV (reference sequence).

This clonotype was seen only a few times. The rearrangement joins TRBV29-1 to TRBJ2-4; D possibly corresponds to TRBD2 (6 bases). The germline gives CDR1 SQVTM, CDR2 ANQGSEA. Trimming pared 3 bases from V and 8 bases from J, leaving 11 bases between. CDR3 length equals 12 residues. CDR3 region: CSVEAGLDIQYF. The CDR3 DNA is TGCAGCGTTGAGGCGGGGTTGGACATTCAGTACTTC.

This clonotype was found many times. The genes are TRBV12-3 or TRBV12-4 and TRBJ1-5, with D maybe TRBD1 (6 bases). The CDR3 loop spans 16 amino acids. The ends were cut back, 4 bases at V and 0 bases at J, with 13 bases in the middle. CDR3 in amino acids: CASSSTGQYSNQPQHF. DNA of the CDR3: TGTGCCAGCAGTTCGACGGGACAATATAGCAATCAGCCCCAGCATTTT.

The chain uses TRBV6-1 and TRBJ2-7; D gene uncertain. The CDR3 sequence is 13 residues long. Trimming pared 6 bases from V and 3 bases from J, leaving 12 bases between. CDR1 and CDR2 from the germline V gene are MNHNS and SASEGT. The CDR3 DNA is TGTGCCAGCAGATCTCTCAACAACTACGAGCAGTACTTC. Its protein is CASRSLNNYEQYF.

The table lists this clonotype with many counts. The CDR3 region is CASSERWGGGPSYEQYF. DNA of the CDR3: TGTGCCAGCAGTGAACGGTGGGGGGGAGGGCCTTCCTACGAGCAGTACTTC. This chain connects TRBV6-1 to TRBJ2-7; 7 nucleotides agree with TRBD2. The CDR3 consists of 17 residues. After removal of 2 bases from V and 1 base from J, the junction contained 11 bases not matched to a gene. Germline CDR1 is MNHNS and CDR2 is SASEGT.

The sample holds many counts of this clonotype. Sequence at one end of the junction differs from germline and may be a read error. CDR3 residues: CASSPGTGDGEQYF. For the CDR3, the DNA is TGTGCTAGCAGCCCCGGGACAGGGGATGGCGAGCAGTACTTC. The chain combines TRBV7-7 with TRBJ2-7; 10 bases match TRBD1. The CDR3 spans 14 residues. In germline, CDR1 is SSHAT, CDR2 FNYEAQ (reference sequence).

This rearrangement joins TRBV24-1 to TRBJ2-1; D might be TRBD2 (6 bases). Trimming shortened V by 2 bases and J by 1 base, and 14 bases separated the two germline ends. Germline V gives CDR1 KGHDR, CDR2 SFDVKD. This CDR3 has 17 residues. DNA for the CDR3: TGTGCCACCAGTGATTCCAGAAGCGGGCTTTCCTACAATGAGCAGTTCTTC. This sequence encodes CATSDSRSGLSYNEQFF.

This clonotype was observed many times. The rearrangement uses TRBV18 and TRBJ2-7, with a weak D call TRBD1 (6 bases). Trimming took off 3 bases at V and 4 bases at J, with 13 bases between the two ends. Germline V gives CDR1 KGHSH, CDR2 LQKENI. The CDR3 extends over 14 amino acids. The CDR3 DNA sequence: TGTGCCAGCTCACCGGGACAAGAGGGATACGAGCAGTACTTC. This encodes CASSPGQEGYEQYF.

The table lists this clonotype with many counts. The CDR3, as DNA: TGTGCCAGCGGTTCCCCACCCAGCTATGGCTACACCTTC. It is translated as CASGSPPSYGYTF. The chain employs TRBV2 and TRBJ1-2; no reliable D call. CDR3 length equals 13 residues. Germline V gene sequence: CDR1 SNHLY, CDR2 FYNNEI. Deletions cut 8 bases from V and 4 bases from J, with 14 bases between.

Many counts were recorded for this clonotype. The gene calls are TRBV18 and TRBJ2-7; tentative D call: TRBD1 (6 bases). The CDR3 length is 14 residues. Germline CDR1 reads KGHSH; CDR2 reads LQKENI. V gave up 0 bases and J gave up 4 bases, with 10 bases separating them. The CDR3 loop is CASSPPGQPYEQYF. CDR3 bases: TGTGCCAGCTCACCACCTGGACAGCCTTACGAGCAGTACTTC.